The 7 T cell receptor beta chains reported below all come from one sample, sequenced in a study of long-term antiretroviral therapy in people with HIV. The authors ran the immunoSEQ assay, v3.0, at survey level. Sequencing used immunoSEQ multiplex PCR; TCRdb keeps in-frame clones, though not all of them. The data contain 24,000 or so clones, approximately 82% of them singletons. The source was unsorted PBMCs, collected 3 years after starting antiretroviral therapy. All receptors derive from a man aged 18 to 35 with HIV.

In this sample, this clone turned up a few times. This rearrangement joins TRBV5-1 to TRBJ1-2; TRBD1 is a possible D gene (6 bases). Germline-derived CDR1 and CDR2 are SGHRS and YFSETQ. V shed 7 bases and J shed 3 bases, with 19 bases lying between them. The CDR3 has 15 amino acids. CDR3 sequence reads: CASRSPSTGHYGYTF. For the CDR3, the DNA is TGCGCCAGCCGCTCCCCCTCGACAGGACACTATGGCTACACCTTC.

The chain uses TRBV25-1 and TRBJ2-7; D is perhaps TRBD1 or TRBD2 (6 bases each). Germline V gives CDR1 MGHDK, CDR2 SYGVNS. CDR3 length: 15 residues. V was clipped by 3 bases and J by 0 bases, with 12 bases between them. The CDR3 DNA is TGTGCCAGCAGTGACACAGGGACTGGCTCCTACGAGCAGTACTTC. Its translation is CASSDTGTGSYEQYF.

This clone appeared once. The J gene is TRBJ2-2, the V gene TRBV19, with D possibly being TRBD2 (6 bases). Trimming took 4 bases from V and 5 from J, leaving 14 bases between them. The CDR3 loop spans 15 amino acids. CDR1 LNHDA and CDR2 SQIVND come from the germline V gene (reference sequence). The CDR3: CASSTPWRETGELFF. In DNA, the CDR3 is TGTGCCAGTAGTACACCTTGGAGGGAGACCGGGGAGCTGTTTTTT.

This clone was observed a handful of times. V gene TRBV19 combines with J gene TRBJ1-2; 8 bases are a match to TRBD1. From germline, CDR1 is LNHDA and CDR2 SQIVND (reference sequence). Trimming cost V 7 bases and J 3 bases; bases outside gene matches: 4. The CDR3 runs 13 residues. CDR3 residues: CASKQGADYGYTF. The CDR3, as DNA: TGTGCCAGTAAGCAGGGGGCAGACTATGGCTACACCTTC.

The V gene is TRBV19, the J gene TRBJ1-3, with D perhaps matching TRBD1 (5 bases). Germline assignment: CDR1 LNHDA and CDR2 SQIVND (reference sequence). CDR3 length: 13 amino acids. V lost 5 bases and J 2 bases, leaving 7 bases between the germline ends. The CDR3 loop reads CASSQGAGNTIYF. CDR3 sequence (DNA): TGTGCCAGTAGTCAGGGAGCTGGAAACACCATATATTTT.

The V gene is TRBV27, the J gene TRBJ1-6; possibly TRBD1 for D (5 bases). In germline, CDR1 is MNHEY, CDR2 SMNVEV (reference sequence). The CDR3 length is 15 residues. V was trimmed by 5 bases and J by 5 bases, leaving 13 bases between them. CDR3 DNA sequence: TGTGCCAGCAGTCTCCTACGGGGGAATAATTCACCCCTCCACTTT. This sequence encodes CASSLLRGNNSPLHF.

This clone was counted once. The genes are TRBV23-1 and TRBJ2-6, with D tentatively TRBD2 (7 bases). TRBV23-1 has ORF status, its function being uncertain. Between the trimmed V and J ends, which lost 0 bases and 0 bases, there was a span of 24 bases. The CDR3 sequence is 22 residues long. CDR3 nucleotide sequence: TGCGCCAGCAGTCAATCGAAGTACCGGAAGAGGGGGACTACCTCTGGGGCCAACGTCCTGACTTTC. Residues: CASSQSKYRKRGTTSGANVLTF.